This T cell receptor beta chain was recovered during a study of siplizumab effects on memory and regulatory T cells. TCRdb keeps only in-frame clones here, not all; method: immunoSEQ multiplex PCR. The sample carries 65,000 to 70,000 clones, about 90% recorded once. Worth noting for this clone: Its antigen remains unidentified.

Study-wide results and caveats: In unstimulated cells, naive T cells appeared more diverse than memory T cells and seemed major alloresponse contributors.

The sequenced sample consisted of Tregs sorted from blood. This TCR derives from a human donor in good health.

The CDR3 DNA reads as TGCGCCAGCAGTCCACGAATGCGACAGGGCCCGAACACCGGGGAGCTGTTTTTT. Translation: CASSPRMRQGPNTGELFF. V usage is TRBV10-1 and J usage is TRBJ2-2, with TRBD1 matching 7 bases. V lost 5 bases, J lost 0 bases, and 12 bases stayed unmatched. Per germline, CDR1 WNHNN and CDR2 SYGVQD (reference sequence). The CDR3 has 18 amino acids.